The 3 T cell receptor beta chains presented below share a single source sample, sequenced in a study of vaccination effects on CD4 cells after COVID-19. CD4+ T cells specific for antigen were expanded with viral peptide pools by the ViraFEST assay before sequencing. Cells that had been cultured for about 10 days were the source of isolated CD4+ T cells. Each person got two doses of an mRNA SARS-CoV-2 vaccine, BNT162b2 or mRNA-1273. Libraries were prepared by immunoSEQ multiplex PCR; TCRdb keeps only in-frame clonotypes and omits some of them. The data contain tens of thousands of clones, roughly 74% of them seen just once; the ten biggest clones take up roughly 1.6%. These receptors have no identified antigens. The sample in question was CD4+ T cells from PBMCs cultured with HCoV-229E spike peptides, obtained after COVID-19 vaccination. The receptor set was obtained from a human donor who received a COVID-19 vaccine.

The chain couples TRBV12-3 or TRBV12-4 to TRBJ1-5, with D uncertain. The CDR3 spans 13 residues. V dropped 3 bases and J dropped 4 bases, with 7 bases sitting between them. The CDR3 is CASSFVRNQPQHF. Written as DNA, the CDR3 is TGTGCCAGCAGTTTCGTACGGAATCAGCCCCAGCATTTT.

This clone came up once. The chain links TRBV6-5 to TRBJ1-6, with a possible D match to TRBD1 (6 bases). CDR3 length: 14 amino acids. With 6 bases removed from V and 5 bases from J, the gap between germline ends came to 11 bases. CDR1 and CDR2 (germline): MNHEY, SVGAGI. The CDR3 sequence: CASRVDRNNSPLHF. CDR3 DNA sequence: TGTGCCAGCAGGGTCGACAGGAATAATTCACCCCTCCACTTT.

This chain links TRBV5-1 with TRBJ1-6, with unresolved D. The CDR3 loop spans 12 amino acids. Germline CDR1 reads SGHRS; CDR2 reads YFSETQ. Trimming removed 7 bases at V and 9 bases at J, with 11 bases between. CDR3 DNA sequence: TGCGCCAGCGGGGATGAAGGTTCACCCCTCCACTTT. This gives the protein CASGDEGSPLHF. Supplemented by reference TRBV5-1 and TRBJ1-6, the full variable domain reads KAGVTQTPRYLIKTRGQQVTLSCSPISGHRSVSWYQQTPGQGLQFLFEYFSETQRNKGNFPGRFSGRQFSNSRSEMNVSTLELGDSALYLCASGDEGSPLHFGNGTRLTVT.